This TCR beta chain was found in a study of blood T cell repertoires in COVID-19. V dropped 5 bases and J dropped 5; count of bases not matched to a gene: 7. The CDR3 extends over 17 amino acids. CDR1 and CDR2 (germline): SEHNR, FQNEAQ (reference sequence). This table comes from immunoSEQ multiplex PCR, and its TCRdb copy is limited to in-frame clones, with some not included. The sample yields around 150,000 clones, about 90% seen once. This clonotype was sampled from a man between 60 and 75 years old with acute or convalescent COVID-19. The chain carries TRBV7-9 and TRBJ2-1; 15 nucleotides agree with TRBD2. Source material: peripheral blood. CDR3 bases: TGTGCCAGCAGCCCCGGACTAGCGGGGGGGGCAAACAATGAGCAGTTCTTC. It codes for CASSPGLAGGANNEQFF. Together with reference TRBV7-9 and TRBJ2-1, the CDR3 gives the full variable domain: DTGVSQNPRHKITKRGQNVTFRCDPISEHNRLYWYRQTLGQGPEFLTYFQNEAQLEKSRLLSDRFSAERPKGSFSTLEIQRTEQGDSAMYLCASSPGLAGGANNEQFFGPGTRLTVL.